The clone carrying this T cell receptor (beta chain) has only a few counts. Its antigen is not known. These data are taken from a study of blood T cells in healthy people across ages. Turning to the study itself: With template switching, about one barcoded beta molecule was captured per two T cells.

General observations from the study: The recorded TCR beta diversity per million T cells decreased in a roughly linear manner with age. The CMV status of each donor remained undetermined, and this could have confounded shifts in expanded clonotypes. More naive CD4+ cells and higher diversity marked long-lived donors relative to aged donors.

Next came a second PCR, run for about 7 to 11 cycles, which used a sample-barcoded 5' primer along with a J-beta primer mix. TCRdb passed the 5' RACE reads through MiXCR, listing each CDR3 protein once. The repertoire holds 1.5 million to 2 million distinct CDR3 sequences, with around half as singletons. The CDR3 covers 14 residues. Germline V gene data show CDR1 as DFQATT and CDR2 as SNEGSKA (reference sequence). J lost 0 bases, V lost 2 bases, and 3 bases had no gene match. The V gene is TRBV20-1, the J gene TRBJ1-2, with 7 bases that match TRBD1. The source of this sequence is a woman aged 40 to 49 in good health. Sequencing input: blood. CDR3 in amino acids: CSARNRGANYGYTF. As DNA, the CDR3 is TGCAGTGCTAGAAACAGGGGAGCTAACTATGGCTACACCTTC.